The rows below give T cell receptor beta chains drawn from one sample of a study of T cells in Graves' hyperthyroidism and ophthalmopathy. Each CDR3 protein is one row after TCRdb ran MiXCR on the multiplex PCR reads. Of about 520,000 distinct CDR3 sequences listed, 24% are singletons. The specimen was blood. These receptors all come from a woman in her 30s with Graves' ophthalmopathy. CDR3s include the opening cysteine and the closing phenylalanine or tryptophan. The order of the fields is V gene, CDR3 length, clone size, J gene, CDR3 protein. Part of the rows lack a size; the others show once, few, many or a class for expanded clones.

TRBV10-1	15	-	TRBJ2-7	CASSESPLDSYEQYF
TRBV7-8	16	few	TRBJ2-2	CASSLAAPANTGELFF
TRBV12-3/TRBV12-4	11	many	TRBJ2-5	CASSITETQYF
TRBV7-6	13	-	TRBJ1-1	CASSLGVGDEAFF
TRBV19	14	-	TRBJ1-5	CASRITGVGQPQHF
TRBV19	15	-	TRBJ2-2	CASSKISGVTGELFF
TRBV24-1	16	-	TRBJ2-5	CATSDSGRGHQETQYF
TRBV12-3/TRBV12-4	14	many	TRBJ2-7	CASTPRGGDYEQYF
TRBV4-3	16	many	TRBJ2-7	CASSLGLAASSYEQYF
TRBV20-1	16	many	TRBJ2-2	CSASSLPTFSTGELFF
TRBV14	13	many	TRBJ2-5	CASSQAVVGTQYF
TRBV28	14	few	TRBJ2-7	CASSLQDLSYEQYF
TRBV11-3	15	few	TRBJ2-2	CASSTGTSNTGELFF
TRBV7-9	14	many	TRBJ2-7	CASSLEGGLGEQYF
TRBV2	15	many	TRBJ1-1	CASSGTGTPFTEAFF
TRBV6-5	15	many	TRBJ1-2	CASSLGQGDPYGYTF
TRBV7-3	15	-	TRBJ1-2	CASSPQGGGNYGYTF
TRBV10-3	14	many	TRBJ1-1	CAITPVEGDTEAFF
TRBV2	16	many	TRBJ2-6	CASSKDRDSGANVLTF
TRBV30	13	-	TRBJ1-2	CAWSPIVRSGYTF
TRBV5-1	14	-	TRBJ1-3	CASSFGQGAHTIYF
TRBV6-1	13	many	TRBJ2-7	CASSLELSYEQYF
TRBV12-3/TRBV12-4	12	many	TRBJ1-1	CASSQITGSAFF
TRBV11-1	16	few	TRBJ2-2	CASSWTSKENTGELFF
TRBV20-1	15	few	TRBJ1-3	CSARDNRNSGNTIYF
TRBV7-2	14	many	TRBJ1-2	CASSFSGTVYGYTF
TRBV28	14	few	TRBJ1-2	CASRQSGTVYGYTF
TRBV6-2/TRBV6-3	15	-	TRBJ1-2	CASSYKSGQYYGYTF
TRBV5-1	12	-	TRBJ1-2	CASSETGNGYTF
TRBV6-1	15	-	TRBJ1-1	CASSTYRTKNTEAFF
TRBV10-3	15	many	TRBJ2-2	CAISATGSNTGELFF
TRBV3-1	15	-	TRBJ2-1	CASSQAGLAISEQFF
TRBV20-1	13	many	TRBJ2-7	CSARVLNGYEQYF
TRBV6-5	17	-	TRBJ1-1	CASSYGTGSGMNTEAFF
TRBV11-2	17	-	TRBJ1-3	CASSLRTGRVSGNTIYF
TRBV6-5	14	many	TRBJ2-7	CASSYRGGSYEQYF
TRBV27	17	many	TRBJ2-3	CASSLWGLVGSTDTQYF
TRBV19	15	few	TRBJ1-1	CASSPLFTQGTEAFF
TRBV12-3/TRBV12-4	14	few	TRBJ2-7	CASTPGLRFGEQYF
TRBV3-1	14	-	TRBJ2-7	CASSQAVLAYEQYF
TRBV20-1	14	-	TRBJ1-1	CSARVFGVNTEALF
TRBV6-5	17	many	TRBJ2-4	CASSFAASGAAKNIKYF
TRBV27	15	-	TRBJ1-1	CASSPYGTADTEAFF
TRBV5-1	15	many	TRBJ2-7	CASSPTGDPHYEQYF
TRBV3-1	14	-	TRBJ2-5	CASSRPGYQETQYF
TRBV28	14	many	TRBJ1-2	CASNSGLINYGYTF
TRBV11-2	12	many	TRBJ1-1	CASSLGATEAFF
TRBV10-3	14	many	TRBJ2-7	CAIRQGQNSYEQYF
TRBV12-3/TRBV12-4	15	few	TRBJ1-2	CASSSSTGKDYGYTF